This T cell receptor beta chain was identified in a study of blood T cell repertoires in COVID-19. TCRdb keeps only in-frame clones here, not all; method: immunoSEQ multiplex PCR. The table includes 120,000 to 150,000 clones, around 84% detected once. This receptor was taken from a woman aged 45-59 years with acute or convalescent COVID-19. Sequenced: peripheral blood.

CDR3 bases: TGTGCCACCAGTGATGCGGACAGGGTTGGTCCGCCCCAGCATTTT. This codes for CATSDADRVGPPQHF. V usage is TRBV24-1 and J usage is TRBJ1-5; 8 nucleotides match TRBD1. V lost 3 bases, J lost 9 bases, and 9 bases stayed unmatched. Germline CDR1 KGHDR, CDR2 SFDVKD. CDR3 size: 15 residues.